The 23 T cell receptor beta chains below come from one sample, sequenced in a study of CD8 T cells in Susac syndrome (dated by TCRdb to between 2018 and 2021). The library was made by the immunoSEQ multiplex PCR assay. RNA was extracted with the RNeasy kit and roughly 0.45 to 1 ug was reverse transcribed using random hexamers. The public reads were quality trimmed at Q25 with fastp and then assembled into clones with MiXCR by TCRdb, keeping productive beta chains. Rows matching on CDR3 protein sequence are summarized as one entry with the most common DNA and genes. The sample table lists some 150,000 distinct CDR3 sequences, approximately 94% of them with a count of one. Around 0.08% of the sample rests with the top ten. The specimen sequenced was CD4+ T cells from PBMCs. These receptors all come from a human donor in good health.

This chain joins TRBV5-5 and TRBJ2-7, with D maybe TRBD1 (5 bases). The CDR3 runs 15 residues. Trimming removed 5 bases from V and 0 bases from J, with 15 bases in between. Germline V gene data show CDR1 as SGHKS and CDR2 as YYEKEE (reference sequence). This CDR3 is CASSLRRALSYEQYF. The CDR3 nucleotides are TGTGCCAGCAGTCTCCGCAGGGCACTCTCCTACGAGCAGTACTTC.

The chain uses TRBV29-1 and TRBJ2-7; TRBD2 matches 8 bases. CDR1 is SQVTM, CDR2 ANQGSEA, per germline. V lost 8 bases and J lost 3; bases outside the gene matches: 9. The CDR3 is 13 amino acids. In DNA, the CDR3 is TGCAGCACCCGTCGGGGGGGAGACTACGAGCAGTACTTC. This sequence encodes CSTRRGGDYEQYF.

The J gene is TRBJ2-1, the V gene TRBV5-4; no clear D. V lost 4 bases and J lost 1, with 15 bases in between. The germline gives CDR1 SGHNT, CDR2 YYREEE (reference sequence). This CDR3 region has 16 residues. In nucleotides, the CDR3 is TGTGCCAGCAGCCTCCACGGGTTGGGGTCCTACAATGAGCAGTTCTTC. It specifies CASSLHGLGSYNEQFF. Full variable domain (remainder filled in from reference TRBV5-4 and TRBJ2-1): ETGVTQSPTHLIKTRGQQVTLRCSSQSGHNTVSWYQQALGQGPQFIFQYYREEENGRGNFPPRFSGLQFPNYSSELNVNALELDDSALYLCASSLHGLGSYNEQFFGPGTRLTVL.

The chain uses TRBV5-1 and TRBJ2-2, with a weak D call TRBD2 (5 bases). The ends were cut back, 1 base at V and 0 bases at J, with 13 bases in the middle. The CDR3 has 17 amino acids. Germline V lookup: CDR1 SGHRS, CDR2 YFSETQ. CDR3: CASSLKLGGSNTGELFF. The CDR3 DNA sequence: TGCGCCAGCAGCTTGAAACTCGGCGGGTCGAACACCGGGGAGCTGTTTTTT.

The chain employs TRBV9 and TRBJ2-7, with 9 nucleotides matching TRBD2. V dropped 2 bases and J dropped 0; count of bases not matched to a gene: 3. CDR1 is SGDLS and CDR2 is YYNGEE in the germline V gene. The CDR3 loop spans 15 amino acids. The chain's CDR3 is CASSVTSGTSYEQYF. CDR3 bases: TGTGCCAGCAGCGTGACTAGCGGAACCTCCTACGAGCAGTACTTC.

V is TRBV24-1 and J is TRBJ1-4, with D possibly TRBD1 on 5 matching bases. The CDR3 extends over 15 amino acids. V lost 12 bases and J lost 6, with 22 bases in between. CDR1 and CDR2 (germline): KGHDR, SFDVKD. CDR3 sequence: CASSTGEGLDEKLFF. In DNA, the CDR3 is TGTGCCTCCTCCACAGGAGAGGGACTTGATGAAAAACTGTTTTTT.

The genes are TRBV3-1 and TRBJ1-3; D is undetermined. Trimming stripped 1 base from V and 2 bases from J, with 9 bases between. Germline V gene lookup returns CDR1 LGHDT and CDR2 YNNKEL (reference sequence). The CDR3 extends over 15 amino acids. The CDR3 loop reads CASSQGVFPGNTIYF. CDR3 nucleotide sequence: TGTGCCAGCAGCCAAGGGGTGTTCCCTGGAAACACCATATATTTT.

Here the CDR3 DNA reads TGTGCCAGCACTCTAGCGGGGGGCGGTGAAGCTTTCTTT. The encoded protein is CASTLAGGGEAFF. This chain uses TRBV27 with TRBJ1-1, with D possibly TRBD1 on 6 matching bases. V dropped 7 bases and J dropped 7 bases, with 16 bases sitting between them. The CDR3 is made up of 13 amino acids. Germline V gives CDR1 MNHEY, CDR2 SMNVEV (reference sequence).

The rearrangement joins TRBV29-1 to TRBJ1-2; 8 bases agree with TRBD1. Germline V lookup: CDR1 SQVTM, CDR2 ANQGSEA. The trim removed 4 bases at V and 2 bases at J, leaving 6 bases unmatched. This CDR3 contains 14 residues. The CDR3 DNA follows: TGCAGCGTTGGAGGACAGGGCGCGAACTATGGCTACACCTTC. This sequence encodes CSVGGQGANYGYTF. Combining the CDR3 with reference TRBV29-1 and TRBJ1-2 gives the whole variable domain SAVISQKPSRDICQRGTSLTIQCQVDSQVTMMFWYRQQPGQSLTLIATANQGSEATYESGFVIDKFPISRPNLTFSTLTVSNMSPEDSSIYLCSVGGQGANYGYTFGSGTRLTVV.

V usage is TRBV19 and J usage is TRBJ2-3; TRBD1 matches 8 bases. CDR3 size: 16 residues. Germline V gene sequence: CDR1 LNHDA, CDR2 SQIVND (reference sequence). V was pared by 4 bases and J by 5 bases, with 11 bases of the junction left unmatched. CDR3 sequence reads: CASSTDRGRREDTQYF. CDR3 sequence (DNA): TGTGCCAGTAGTACCGACAGGGGCCGCCGAGAAGATACGCAGTATTTT. Filled out from reference TRBV19 and TRBJ2-3, the complete variable domain reads DGGITQSPKYLFRKEGQNVTLSCEQNLNHDAMYWYRQDPGQGLRLIYYSQIVNDFQKGDIAEGYSVSREKKESFPLTVTSAQKNPTAFYLCASSTDRGRREDTQYFGPGTRLTVL.

This rearrangement joins TRBV12-3 or TRBV12-4 to TRBJ1-5, with 7 bases matching TRBD1. Germline trimming cut 2 bases from V and 7 bases from J; bases unmatched to any gene: 5. This CDR3 is 14 amino acids long. The chain's CDR3 is CASSLTTGSQPQHF. The CDR3 DNA reads as TGTGCCAGCAGTTTAACGACAGGGTCCCAGCCCCAGCATTTT.

The rearrangement uses TRBV4-1 and TRBJ2-7, with D possibly TRBD1 on 6 matching bases. V was cut by 1 base and J by 6 bases, with 16 bases left in between. Germline CDR1 and CDR2: MGHRA and YSYEKL. The CDR3 has 15 amino acids. This CDR3 reads CASSQAGQVGAEQYF. CDR3 nucleotides: TGCGCCAGCAGCCAAGCCGGCCAGGTGGGGGCCGAGCAGTACTTC.

V is TRBV7-9 and J is TRBJ2-2, with 9 bases identical to TRBD1. The ends lost 1 base at V and 3 bases at J; junction bases unmatched: 9. The V gene's germline CDR1 is SEHNR and CDR2 FQNEAQ (reference sequence). CDR3 length: 18 amino acids. Written as DNA, the CDR3 is TGTGCCAGCAGCTTAGTCGGGACAGGGCAATCCGACACCGGGGAGCTGTTTTTT. Translated: CASSLVGTGQSDTGELFF.

The chain employs TRBV18 and TRBJ2-2; weak D call: TRBD2 (6 bases). Germline assignment: CDR1 KGHSH and CDR2 LQKENI. V was shortened by 3 bases and J by 0 bases, with 11 bases between the two germline ends. This CDR3 contains 16 residues. The CDR3, as DNA: TGTGCCAGCTCACCGCTGGGGGGTTCGAACACCGGGGAGCTGTTTTTT. Translation: CASSPLGGSNTGELFF.

The chain couples TRBV5-4 to TRBJ1-5; D ambiguous. Germline CDR1 and CDR2: SGHNT and YYREEE (reference sequence). Trimming took 2 bases from V and 6 from J, leaving 3 bases between them. There are 11 residues in the CDR3. The CDR3 is CASSLCQPQHF. The CDR3 region has the DNA TGTGCCAGCAGCTTATGTCAGCCCCAGCATTTT.

The V call is TRBV7-7, the J call TRBJ2-5; D uncertain. Germline CDR1 and CDR2: SSHAT and FNYEAQ (reference sequence). CDR3 length equals 13 residues. V was pared by 3 bases and J by 3 bases, with 8 bases between. This chain's CDR3 is CASSFAAKETQYF. CDR3 coding DNA: TGTGCCAGCAGCTTCGCTGCCAAAGAGACCCAGTACTTC.

The chain couples TRBV5-4 to TRBJ2-5; 15 positions match TRBD2. In germline, CDR1 is SGHNT, CDR2 YYREEE (reference sequence). The CDR3 is 18 residues long. Trimming at V came to 0 bases and at J to 2 bases, leaving 5 bases not matched to a gene. This chain's CDR3 is CASSLVGLAGGDQETQYF. The CDR3 DNA reads as TGTGCCAGCAGCTTGGTAGGACTAGCGGGAGGGGATCAAGAGACCCAGTACTTC.

The genes are TRBV5-1 and TRBJ2-7; 8 bases map to TRBD1. This CDR3 region has 19 residues. CDR1 and CDR2 (germline): SGHRS, YFSETQ. The V segment lost 2 bases and the J segment 5 bases; nucleotides outside the gene matches: 21. CDR3 in amino acids: CASSFLARGLGTGIHEQYF. Written as DNA, the CDR3 is TGCGCCAGCAGCTTCCTCGCCCGAGGTCTTGGGACAGGTATCCACGAGCAGTACTTC. Using reference TRBV5-1 and TRBJ2-7 for the parts outside the CDR3, the full variable domain is KAGVTQTPRYLIKTRGQQVTLSCSPISGHRSVSWYQQTPGQGLQFLFEYFSETQRNKGNFPGRFSGRQFSNSRSEMNVSTLELGDSALYLCASSFLARGLGTGIHEQYFGPGTRLTVT.

The V call is TRBV28, the J call TRBJ2-7; tentatively, D is TRBD1 or TRBD2 (6 bases each). V lost 2 bases and J 1 base, leaving 12 bases between the germline ends. Germline assignment: CDR1 MDHEN and CDR2 SYDVKM. The CDR3 extends over 15 amino acids. CDR3 DNA sequence: TGTGCCAGCAGTTTACGCGGGACACTGTCCTACGAGCAGTACTTC. This codes for CASSLRGTLSYEQYF.

The V gene is TRBV19, the J gene TRBJ1-2; tentative D call: TRBD1 (5 bases). The CDR3 extends over 14 amino acids. Trimming removed 8 bases from V and 6 bases from J, with 19 bases in between. The germline V gene encodes CDR1 LNHDA and CDR2 SQIVND (reference sequence). The CDR3 reads CASLPGWGADGYTF. In DNA, the CDR3 is TGTGCCAGTCTCCCGGGATGGGGCGCGGATGGCTACACCTTC. The whole variable domain, remainder taken from reference TRBV19 and TRBJ1-2, is DGGITQSPKYLFRKEGQNVTLSCEQNLNHDAMYWYRQDPGQGLRLIYYSQIVNDFQKGDIAEGYSVSREKKESFPLTVTSAQKNPTAFYLCASLPGWGADGYTFGSGTRLTVV.

The chain carries TRBV20-1 and TRBJ1-2, with 7 bases aligning to TRBD1. Germline CDR1 is DFQATT and CDR2 is SNEGSKA (reference sequence). Trimming at V came to 4 bases and at J to 5 bases, leaving 10 bases not matched to a gene. This CDR3 is 14 amino acids long. DNA of the CDR3: TGCAGTGCTACCCCGACAGGGAACGAGTATGGCTACACCTTC. Its translation is CSATPTGNEYGYTF.

This CDR3 reads CASSVAAGREIDTQYF. The CDR3 region has the DNA TGTGCCAGCAGCGTAGCCGCCGGGAGGGAGATAGATACGCAGTATTTT. This sequence joins TRBV9 and TRBJ2-3, with 8 bases fitting TRBD2. CDR3 size: 16 residues. Germline V CDR1 and CDR2: SGDLS, YYNGEE. V gave up 0 bases and J gave up 5 bases; unmatched junction bases: 8.

The chain recombines TRBV30 with TRBJ1-6; D not certain. V was clipped by 1 base and J by 10 bases, with 14 bases between them. The CDR3 consists of 14 residues. In germline, CDR1 is GTSNPN, CDR2 SVGIG (reference sequence). The CDR3 region has the DNA TGTGCCTGGAGTGCATACCGAGCGGCCTCACCCCTCCACTTT. Amino acids: CAWSAYRAASPLHF. The whole variable domain, filled in from reference TRBV30 and TRBJ1-6, reads SQTIHQWPATLVQPVGSPLSLECTVEGTSNPNLYWYRQAAGRGLQLLFYSVGIGQISSEVPQNLSASRPQDRQFILSSKKLLLSDSGFYLCAWSAYRAASPLHFGNGTRLTVT.